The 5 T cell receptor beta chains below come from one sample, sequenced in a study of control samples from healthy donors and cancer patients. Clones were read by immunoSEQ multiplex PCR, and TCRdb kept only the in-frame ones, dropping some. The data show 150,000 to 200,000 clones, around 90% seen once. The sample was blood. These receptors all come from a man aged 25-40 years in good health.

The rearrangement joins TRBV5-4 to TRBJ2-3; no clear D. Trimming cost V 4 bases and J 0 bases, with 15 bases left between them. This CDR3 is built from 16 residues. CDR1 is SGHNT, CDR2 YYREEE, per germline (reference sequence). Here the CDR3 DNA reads TGTGCCAGCAGCCTAAAGGCGTACTCTAGCACAGATACGCAGTATTTT. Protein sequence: CASSLKAYSSTDTQYF.

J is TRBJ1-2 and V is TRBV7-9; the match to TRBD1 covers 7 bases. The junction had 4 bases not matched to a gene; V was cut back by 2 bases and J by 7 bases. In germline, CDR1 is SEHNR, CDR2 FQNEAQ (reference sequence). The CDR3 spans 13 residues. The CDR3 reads CASSLSTGAGYTF. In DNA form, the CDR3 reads TGTGCCAGCAGCTTAAGCACAGGGGCTGGCTACACCTTC.

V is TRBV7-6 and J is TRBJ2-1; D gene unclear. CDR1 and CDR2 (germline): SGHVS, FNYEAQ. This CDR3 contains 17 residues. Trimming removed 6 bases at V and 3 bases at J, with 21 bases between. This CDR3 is CASSFSSRARDYNEQFF. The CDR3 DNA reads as TGTGCCAGCAGTTTCTCCTCCCGGGCCAGAGACTACAATGAGCAGTTCTTC.

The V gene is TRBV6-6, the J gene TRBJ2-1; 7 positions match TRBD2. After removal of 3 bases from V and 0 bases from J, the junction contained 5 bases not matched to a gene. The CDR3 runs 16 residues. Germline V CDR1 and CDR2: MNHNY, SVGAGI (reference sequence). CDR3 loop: CASSYGGGSSYNEQFF. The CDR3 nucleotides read TGTGCCAGCAGTTATGGGGGGGGGAGCTCCTACAATGAGCAGTTCTTC.

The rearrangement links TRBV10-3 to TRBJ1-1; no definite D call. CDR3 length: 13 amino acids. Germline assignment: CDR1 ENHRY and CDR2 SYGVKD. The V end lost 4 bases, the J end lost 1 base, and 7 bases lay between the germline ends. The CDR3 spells CAISGQANTEAFF. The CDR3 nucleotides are TGTGCCATCAGTGGTCAGGCGAACACTGAAGCTTTCTTT.